The rows below give T cell receptor beta chains drawn from one sample of a study of blood T cell repertoires in COVID-19. The method was immunoSEQ multiplex PCR; TCRdb's version includes in-frame clones alone and lacks a portion of them. This table holds under 200,000 clones, around 82% found once. The sequenced sample consisted of PBMCs or T cells enriched from blood (not recorded which). These TCRs come from a woman aged 60-75 years with acute COVID-19. The CDR3 runs from the conserved cysteine through the conserved F or W. The D gene is left open where the match is weak. Clone size appears in some rows only: once, few, many, or a class for an expanded clone.

D gene	V gene	J gene	clone size	CDR3 DNA	CDR3 protein
NA	TRBV29-1	TRBJ2-3	NA	TGCAGCGTCGAGGGGGGGGCAGGAAGTTTAGATACGCAGTATTTT	CSVEGGAGSLDTQYF
NA	TRBV28	TRBJ2-1	NA	TGTGCCAGCAGTTTTACGGCAGGGAGGGAGCAGTTCTTC	CASSFTAGREQFF
NA	TRBV5-1	TRBJ2-1	NA	TGCGCCAGCAGCCAGGGTCTTTCATCCTACAATGAGCAGTTCTTC	CASSQGLSSYNEQFF
TRBD1	TRBV6-2/TRBV6-3	TRBJ1-3	NA	TGTGCCAGCAGTTACCCGGGACAGGGAACTTTCTCTGGAAACACCATATATTTT	CASSYPGQGTFSGNTIYF
TRBD2	TRBV4-3	TRBJ2-3	NA	TGCGCCAGCAGCCAAGATGAGGCTAGCGGGGGCCTCCGGGATACGCAGTATTTT	CASSQDEASGGLRDTQYF
TRBD1	TRBV4-3	TRBJ1-6	NA	TGCGCCAGCAGCCTACAGGGGGCAGGAGCACCCCTCCACTTT	CASSLQGAGAPLHF
NA	TRBV5-1	TRBJ2-5	NA	TGCGCCAGCAGCTTGCGACAGACCCAAGAGACCCAGTACTTC	CASSLRQTQETQYF
NA	TRBV11-2	TRBJ1-2	NA	TGTGCCAGCACCAGAAATGGGGGCGGTGGCTATGGCTACACCTTC	CASTRNGGGGYGYTF
TRBD1	TRBV5-4	TRBJ2-5	NA	TGTGCCAGCAGCTTCTCCGGGACAGGGAGCGAGACCCAGTACTTC	CASSFSGTGSETQYF
NA	TRBV6-6	TRBJ2-7	few	TGTGCCAGCAGTTACTCCGGGGGGCAGTACTTC	CASSYSGGQYF
NA	TRBV3-1/TRBV3-2	TRBJ1-1	NA	TGTGCCAGCAGCCAAGATTCGGGGGGCAGAGGGACTGAAGCTTTCTTT	CASSQDSGGRGTEAFF